The 4 T cell receptor beta chains below all came from one sample that was sequenced in a study of shared clonotypes between healthy human individuals. Using immunoSEQ multiplex PCR, the repertoire was profiled, and TCRdb retains in-frame clones only, with some absent. The table has nearly 1 million clones, over 75% seen once. Material for sequencing was memory CD4+ T cells sorted from blood. Subset specified: CD45RA-negative fraction. The source of these receptors is a man younger than 30 in good health.

The V and J genes are TRBV30 and TRBJ1-3, with D possibly being TRBD1 (6 bases). Germline V gene sequence: CDR1 GTSNPN, CDR2 SVGIG (reference sequence). CDR3 length: 14 amino acids. The ends were cut back, 1 base at V and 7 bases at J, with 14 bases in the middle. The DNA of the CDR3 is TGTGCCTGGAGTGCCTCGAAGGGGGGGAACACCATATATTTT. This gives the protein CAWSASKGGNTIYF.

The chain combines TRBV25-1 with TRBJ1-4; a weak D match, TRBD1 (5 bases). CDR1 and CDR2 from the germline V gene are MGHDK and SYGVNS. The V gene lost 8 bases and the J gene lost 7 bases, with 20 bases spanning the gap. This CDR3 is 15 amino acids long. CDR3 sequence: CASQTAWGEGEKLFF. CDR3 nucleotide sequence: TGTGCCAGCCAAACGGCGTGGGGGGAAGGTGAAAAACTGTTTTTT.

The chain uses TRBV4-3 and TRBJ2-7; D not resolved. This CDR3 has 15 amino acids. Germline V gene data show CDR1 as LGHNA and CDR2 as YSLEER. Trimming removed 0 bases from V and 6 bases from J, with 15 bases in between. The CDR3 loop reads CASSQDRLVYGEQYF. The CDR3 region has the DNA TGCGCCAGCAGCCAAGATCGCCTAGTTTACGGCGAGCAGTACTTC.

V usage is TRBV6-6 and J usage is TRBJ1-1, with D perhaps TRBD1 (5 bases). CDR3 length: 13 residues. Trimming removed 5 bases at V and 8 bases at J, with 15 bases between. Germline V gene data show CDR1 as MNHNY and CDR2 as SVGAGI (reference sequence). The CDR3 DNA reads TGTGCCAGCAGTCAAAACCGGGACTCCGAAGCTTTCTTT. Its translation: CASSQNRDSEAFF.